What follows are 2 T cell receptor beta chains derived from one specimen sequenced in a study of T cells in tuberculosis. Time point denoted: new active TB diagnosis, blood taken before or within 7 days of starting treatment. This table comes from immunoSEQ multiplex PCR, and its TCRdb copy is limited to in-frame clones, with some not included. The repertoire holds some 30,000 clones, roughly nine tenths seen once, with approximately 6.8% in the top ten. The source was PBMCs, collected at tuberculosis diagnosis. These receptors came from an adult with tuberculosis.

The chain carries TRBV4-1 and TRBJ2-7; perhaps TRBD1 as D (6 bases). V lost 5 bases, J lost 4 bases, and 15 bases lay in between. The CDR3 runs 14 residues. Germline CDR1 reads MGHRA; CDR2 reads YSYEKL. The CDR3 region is CASSKADSLYEQYF. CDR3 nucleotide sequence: TGCGCCAGCAGCAAGGCGGACAGCCTATACGAGCAGTACTTC.

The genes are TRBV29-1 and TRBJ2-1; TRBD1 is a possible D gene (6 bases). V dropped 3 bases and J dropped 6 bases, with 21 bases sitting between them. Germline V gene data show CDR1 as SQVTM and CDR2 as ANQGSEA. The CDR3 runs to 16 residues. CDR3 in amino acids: CSVEITDSLIFNEQFF. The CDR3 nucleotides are TGCAGCGTTGAGATCACGGACAGCCTCATTTTCAATGAGCAGTTCTTC.